The 25 T cell receptor beta chains listed next were all sequenced from one sample in a study of regulatory T cells in long-lasting Graves disease. Time point: newly diagnosed GD, antithyroid drugs for less than 3 months. The TCR library was made from RNA that had been extracted from PBMCs in TRIzol. iRepertoire HTBI primers and Arm-PCR of CDR3 regions built TCR beta libraries. Each CDR3 protein gets one entry after TCRdb re-called the multiplex PCR reads with MiXCR. The sample includes roughly 500,000 distinct CDR3 sequences, 12% of them seen just once. The same specimen was also included in a second study, on T cells in Graves' hyperthyroidism and ophthalmopathy.

The sequenced sample was peripheral blood mononuclear cells (PBMCs), obtained at new diagnosis, from a patient treated with antithyroid drugs. These receptors all come from a woman younger than 45 with Graves disease.

This clonotype was counted ten times or more. The chain employs TRBV20-1 and TRBJ1-6; D gene ambiguous. Germline values: CDR1 DFQATT, CDR2 SNEGSKA (reference sequence). The CDR3 has 14 residues. V was pared by 3 bases and J by 14 bases, with 20 bases between. DNA of the CDR3: TGCAGTGCTAGTTTGGGCCGACCACTTCTTGCCCTCCACTTT. Amino acids: CSASLGRPLLALHF.

At least ten counts were recorded for this clonotype. The CDR3 is CASSSQGPVRAEQFF. DNA of the CDR3: TGTGCCAGCAGTTCACAGGGCCCCGTTCGGGCTGAGCAGTTCTTC. The chain combines TRBV28 with TRBJ2-1, with D possibly TRBD1 on 6 matching bases. This CDR3 contains 15 residues. CDR1 MDHEN and CDR2 SYDVKM come from the germline V gene. V shed 4 bases and J shed 9 bases, with 19 bases lying between them.

V usage is TRBV28 and J usage is TRBJ1-2, with a possible D match to TRBD1 (5 bases). The CDR3 is made up of 14 amino acids. V lost 6 bases and J 2 bases, leaving 13 bases between the germline ends. Per the germline V gene, CDR1 is MDHEN and CDR2 is SYDVKM. In DNA form, the CDR3 reads TGTGCCAGCAGCTTGCGATGGGGCAACTATGGCTACACCTTC. Translating it yields CASSLRWGNYGYTF.

In the case of this clonotype: A read error likely explains this, since a far larger clone differs by one base. V gene TRBV28 combines with J gene TRBJ2-7; 7 bases align to TRBD2. Germline CDR1 MDHEN, CDR2 SYDVKM. The V and J ends lost 8 bases and 7 bases, in that order; junction bases with no gene match: 26. This CDR3 comprises 18 residues. CDR3 in DNA: TGTGCCAGCGGGCGGGGGTCACTCTATTCCTCTCGCGCCGATGAGCAGTACTTC. The encoded protein is CASGRGSLYSSRADEQYF. The full variable domain, in which reference TRBV28 and TRBJ2-7 provide the parts outside the CDR3, is DVKVTQSSRYLVKRTGEKVFLECVQDMDHENMFWYRQDPGLGLRLIYFSYDVKMKEKGDIPEGYSVSREKKERFSLILESASTNQTSMYLCASGRGSLYSSRADEQYFGPGTRLTVT.

V usage is TRBV24-1 and J usage is TRBJ2-3, with 12 bases aligning to TRBD2. This CDR3 is 19 amino acids long. CDR1 is KGHDR and CDR2 is SFDVKD in the germline V gene. J was trimmed by 0 bases and V by 0 bases; bases with no gene match: 6. CDR3 in DNA: TGTGCCACCAGTGATTTGCGCCGAGGACTAGCGGGAAGCACAGATACGCAGTATTTT. Translated: CATSDLRRGLAGSTDTQYF.

The table lists this clonotype with many counts. The V gene is TRBV6-2 or TRBV6-3, the J gene TRBJ2-5; D unclear. V was pared by 6 bases and J by 3 bases, with 14 bases between. This CDR3 has 14 amino acids. The germline V gene has CDR1 MNHEY and CDR2 SVGEGT. CDR3 loop: CASRPPAVKETQYF. As DNA, the CDR3 is TGTGCCAGCAGACCCCCCGCGGTTAAAGAGACCCAGTACTTC.

This clonotype was counted a single time. V is TRBV28 and J is TRBJ2-5; maybe TRBD2 (7 bases). Germline V gene lookup returns CDR1 MDHEN and CDR2 SYDVKM. Trimming removed 3 bases at V and 5 bases at J, with 19 bases between. The CDR3 runs 16 residues. CDR3 in DNA: TGTGCCAGCAGTTTTGGGCTAGGCGGGGGCGGGGAGACCCAGTACTTC. Protein product: CASSFGLGGGGETQYF.

The chain couples TRBV4-1 to TRBJ2-3; 7 bases are a match to TRBD2. The CDR3 runs 15 residues. Looked up from germline, CDR1 is MGHRA and CDR2 is YSYEKL. The ends lost 4 bases at V and 4 bases at J; junction bases unmatched: 8. CDR3 bases: TGCGCCAGCAGCCGCCTCGCTAGCGGTGCAGATACGCAGTATTTT. The encoded protein is CASSRLASGADTQYF.

The chain combines TRBV4-3 with TRBJ2-1, with 12 bases aligning to TRBD2. This CDR3 comprises 17 residues. V shed 1 base, J shed 8 bases, and the junction held 9 bases outside the gene matches. The germline V gene has CDR1 LGHNA and CDR2 YSLEER. The CDR3 DNA is TGCGCCAGCAGCCAAGCCGTCCCTAGCGGGAGGGCAGATGAGCAGTTCTTC. Translation gives CASSQAVPSGRADEQFF.

Worth noting for this clonotype: Given the absence of the conserved phenylalanine or tryptophan at the CDR3 end, a read error is likely. The DNA is omitted, as the CDR3 cannot be located on it reliably, and the CDR3 follows TCRdb's listing. The J gene is TRBJ1-2, the V gene TRBV18; the table's D call, TRBD1, was not checked against the DNA. Looked up from germline, CDR1 is KGHSH and CDR2 is LQKENI. The length of the CDR3 is 13 amino acids, counting both ends. The CDR3 loop is CASSTTVDSHQAV.

The table lists this clonotype with many counts. The genes are TRBV11-2 and TRBJ1-1; D gene uncertain. With 0 bases removed from V and 0 bases from J, the gap between germline ends came to 11 bases. Germline assignment: CDR1 SGHAT and CDR2 FQNNGV. The CDR3 has 16 amino acids. The CDR3 loop is CASSLDRPLLNTEAFF. Here the CDR3 DNA reads TGTGCCAGCAGCTTAGATCGGCCCCTCTTGAACACTGAAGCTTTCTTT.

This clonotype was counted ten times or more. CDR3: CASSFRDREEKLFF. The CDR3 DNA reads as TGTGCCAGCAGCTTCCGGGACAGGGAGGAAAAACTGTTTTTT. The chain links TRBV13 to TRBJ1-4; TRBD1 agrees at 9 bases. Germline loops: CDR1 PRHDT, CDR2 FYEKMQ (reference sequence). The CDR3 runs to 14 residues. V shed 3 bases, J shed 8 bases, and the junction held 4 bases outside the gene matches.

This clonotype was seen only a few times. This chain connects TRBV24-1 to TRBJ2-7; the match to TRBD1 covers 7 bases. Germline CDR1 is KGHDR and CDR2 is SFDVKD. This CDR3 contains 14 residues. The ends lost 4 bases at V and 4 bases at J; junction bases unmatched: 6. Here the CDR3 reads CATSDRGTEYEQYF. In DNA form, the CDR3 reads TGTGCCACCAGTGACCGTGGGACAGAGTACGAGCAGTACTTC.

In this sample, this clonotype turned up many times. This chain connects TRBV30 to TRBJ2-6; D not certain. Looked up from germline, CDR1 is GTSNPN and CDR2 is SVGIG (reference sequence). The CDR3 sequence is 16 residues long. The V end was cut by 1 base, the J end by 0 bases, with 10 bases between. CDR3 in DNA: TGTGCCTGGAGTGCCGCTTTAAGCTCTGGGGCCAACGTCCTGACTTTC. Its protein product is CAWSAALSSGANVLTF. The full variable domain, in which reference TRBV30 and TRBJ2-6 provide the parts outside the CDR3, is SQTIHQWPATLVQPVGSPLSLECTVEGTSNPNLYWYRQAAGRGLQLLFYSVGIGQISSEVPQNLSASRPQDRQFILSSKKLLLSDSGFYLCAWSAALSSGANVLTFGAGSRLTVL.

This clonotype was counted ten times or more. V gene TRBV11-1 combines with J gene TRBJ2-7; tentatively, D is TRBD2 (5 bases). V was pared by 2 bases and J by 0 bases, with 11 bases between. The germline V gene encodes CDR1 SGHAT and CDR2 FQDESV (reference sequence). The CDR3 spans 15 residues. CDR3 in amino acids: CASSLFEGSSYEQYF. CDR3 nucleotides: TGTGCCAGCAGCTTATTTGAGGGAAGCTCCTACGAGCAGTACTTC. The full variable domain, its missing parts supplied by reference TRBV11-1 and TRBJ2-7, is EAEVAQSPRYKITEKSQAVAFWCDPISGHATLYWYRQILGQGPELLVQFQDESVVDDSQLPKDRFSAERLKGVDSTLKIQPAELGDSAMYLCASSLFEGSSYEQYFGPGTRLTVT.

The genes are TRBV6-2 or TRBV6-3 and TRBJ2-3; D is unclear. Trimming took off 2 bases at V and 3 bases at J, with 12 bases between the two ends. Per the germline V gene, CDR1 is MNHEY and CDR2 is SVGEGT. CDR3 length: 15 amino acids. The CDR3 DNA is TGTGCCAGCAGTTACGGTTGGATGGCAACAGATACGCAGTATTTT. Protein product: CASSYGWMATDTQYF.

At least ten counts were recorded for this clonotype. The rearrangement joins TRBV13 to TRBJ2-4; D unclear. Germline V gene data show CDR1 as PRHDT and CDR2 as FYEKMQ (reference sequence). V dropped 2 bases and J dropped 0 bases, with 8 bases sitting between them. The CDR3 totals 15 residues. The CDR3 spells CASSLSRLAKNIQYF. DNA of the CDR3: TGTGCCAGCAGCTTATCACGGCTAGCCAAAAACATTCAGTACTTC.

Worth noting for this clonotype: A much bigger clone sits one base away, suggesting this may be a read error. The V and J genes are TRBV27 and TRBJ2-1; D remains ambiguous. Germline V lookup: CDR1 MNHEY, CDR2 SMNVEV (reference sequence). This CDR3 has 15 residues. CDR3 region: CASRAARSSYSEQFF. DNA for the CDR3: TGTGCCAGCAGAGCAGCCAGGAGCTCCTACAGTGAGCAGTTCTTC.

This clonotype has ten or more counts. V usage is TRBV6-1 and J usage is TRBJ2-1; maybe TRBD2 (6 bases). The CDR3 contains 13 residues. CDR1 is MNHNS, CDR2 SASEGT, per germline. V lost 7 bases and J 4 bases, leaving 11 bases between the germline ends. The CDR3 nucleotides read TGTGCCAGCACCCCCGGAGGGTACAATGAGCAGTTCTTC. This codes for CASTPGGYNEQFF.

This clonotype was recorded at least ten times. In nucleotides, the CDR3 is TGTGCCAGCAGCCTGGGAGTCCGGGCAGATACGCAGTATTTT. Residues: CASSLGVRADTQYF. The chain is built from TRBV7-2 and TRBJ2-3; D is perhaps TRBD2 (5 bases). This CDR3 has 14 residues. The germline V and J ends were trimmed by 5 bases and 4 bases, with 13 bases remaining between them. CDR1 is SGHTA and CDR2 is FQGNSA in the germline V gene.

The table lists this clonotype with a few counts. V and J are TRBV5-1 and TRBJ2-2; weak D call: TRBD2 (6 bases). Between the trimmed V and J ends, which lost 2 bases and 0 bases, there was a span of 11 bases. CDR1 and CDR2 from the germline V gene are SGHRS and YFSETQ. The CDR3 has 16 amino acids. CDR3 bases: TGCGCCAGCAGCTTCGGCGGGGCCGCGAACACCGGGGAGCTGTTTTTT. This gives the protein CASSFGGAANTGELFF.

This clonotype was found many times. The chain links TRBV27 to TRBJ2-1, with D hard to call. In germline, CDR1 is MNHEY, CDR2 SMNVEV (reference sequence). The CDR3 is made up of 12 amino acids. V was trimmed by 10 bases and J by 11 bases, leaving 18 bases between them. CDR3 nucleotides: TGTGCCACCGGGCCCCGTTTAGGGAAGCAGTTCTTC. Protein: CATGPRLGKQFF.

This clonotype was seen at least ten times. This rearrangement joins TRBV27 to TRBJ1-1; 10 positions match TRBD1. The CDR3 is made up of 14 amino acids. Looked up from germline, CDR1 is MNHEY and CDR2 is SMNVEV (reference sequence). J gave up 4 bases and V 5 bases, and 4 bases lay outside the gene matches. This chain's CDR3 is CASSVTGGFTEAFF. The CDR3, as DNA: TGTGCCAGCAGTGTGACAGGGGGCTTCACTGAAGCTTTCTTT.

The V call is TRBV6-1, the J call TRBJ2-7, with D maybe TRBD2 (6 bases). Trimming pared 6 bases from V and 5 bases from J, leaving 14 bases between. This CDR3 region has 13 residues. The germline gives CDR1 MNHNS, CDR2 SASEGT. As DNA, the CDR3 is TGTGCCAGCAGATTTAGCGGAGAAGACGAGCAGTACTTC. Residues: CASRFSGEDEQYF.

This clonotype has ten or more counts. The rearrangement joins TRBV10-3 to TRBJ2-1; 12 nucleotides agree with TRBD2. CDR3 length equals 17 residues. CDR1 ENHRY and CDR2 SYGVKD come from the germline V gene. The V segment lost 0 bases and the J segment 0 bases; nucleotides outside the gene matches: 0. The CDR3 nucleotides read TGTGCCATCAGTGAGTCGACTAGCGGGAGCTCCTACAATGAGCAGTTCTTC. Residues: CAISESTSGSSYNEQFF.